This T cell receptor (beta chain) was recorded in a study of metastatic and nonmetastatic thyroid tumors. The overall study: Repertoire data that came from the blood and tumor or nodule tissue of malignant and benign thyroid patients were compared. Study-level results: Reportedly, malignant thyroid tumors had significantly higher TCR beta diversity than benign nodules, in blood and tumor.

In the original analysis: Across clinicopathological groups, CDR3 differences served as the basis for building a distant-metastasis classifier for papillary thyroid cancer. TCRdb re-called the PCR reads with MiXCR. Clone size and V and J calls follow TCRdb, not the original study. Of 2,500 to 3,000 clones listed, about 40% are singletons. Germline V gene lookup returns CDR1 SGHAT and CDR2 FQNNGV. V dropped 3 bases and J dropped 0 bases, with 15 bases sitting between them. The CDR3 has 16 residues. Before thyroid surgery, none of the patients had received any treatment. In its sample, this clone was seen once. Its specificity is not known.

The material sequenced was tumor tissue. The source of this sequence is a female donor with papillary thyroid cancer or a benign thyroid nodule (not recorded which). Some clones in this sample may be carry-over from other donors' samples. The gene calls are TRBV11-2 and TRBJ2-7; D is ambiguous. CDR3 amino acids: CASSFTVLNPSYEQYF. The CDR3 coding sequence is TGTGCCAGCAGCTTTACCGTTTTGAACCCCTCCTACGAGCAGTACTTC.